Listed below are T cell receptor beta chains from one sample, sequenced in a study of cytomegalovirus exposure and HLA in healthy donors. The repertoire was sequenced with immunoSEQ multiplex PCR; TCRdb's copy has only in-frame clones and lacks some. This sample has about 150,000 clones; more than 75% occur once, and the top ten carry 5.6%. The sample comprised PBMCs. These receptors all stem from a middle-aged woman in good health and CMV-seropositive. The CDR3 runs from the conserved cysteine through the conserved F or W. The order of the fields is J gene, V gene, D gene, clone size, CDR3 protein, CDR3 DNA. A D gene is named only where the DNA matches it firmly. Expanded clones are given a class, and other clones once, few, many or no size at all.

TRBJ1-1	TRBV9	-	-	CASSGGGIEAFF	TGTGCCAGCAGCGGGGGGGGGATTGAAGCTTTCTTT
TRBJ1-2	TRBV19	-	-	CASKGGAGPNYGYTF	TGTGCCAGTAAAGGCGGGGCAGGCCCTAACTATGGCTACACCTTC
TRBJ1-1	TRBV20-1	-	-	CSAHFNTEAFF	TGCAGTGCCCACTTTAACACTGAAGCTTTCTTT
TRBJ2-5	TRBV18	-	-	CASSLRPAVETQYF	TGTGCCAGCTCCCTCCGGCCGGCGGTAGAGACCCAGTACTTC
TRBJ2-2	TRBV15	TRBD2	once	CATSRGDRGLAGGVTGELFF	TGTGCCACCAGCAGAGGGGACAGGGGACTAGCGGGAGGTGTTACCGGGGAGCTGTTTTTT
TRBJ2-7	TRBV7-6	TRBD1	-	CASSLGTGGTYEQYF	TGTGCCAGCAGCTTAGGCACAGGGGGTACCTACGAGCAGTACTTC
TRBJ1-1	TRBV7-7	-	-	CASRITGNTEAFF	TGTGCCAGCAGAATCACAGGGAACACTGAAGCTTTCTTT
TRBJ2-1	TRBV4-1	TRBD2	-	CASSQPYRTSVNNEQFF	TGCGCCAGCAGCCAACCATACAGGACTAGCGTTAACAATGAGCAGTTCTTC
TRBJ1-1	TRBV2	TRBD1	-	CATSDRATEAFF	TGTGCCACTTCAGACAGGGCCACTGAAGCTTTCTTT
TRBJ2-3	TRBV19	TRBD1	-	CASSRMDRGLTDTQYF	TGTGCCAGTAGTAGGATGGACAGGGGACTCACAGATACGCAGTATTTT
TRBJ2-1	TRBV7-9	TRBD1	-	CASSTGTGGMWQFF	TGTGCCAGCAGCACCGGGACAGGGGGAATGTGGCAGTTCTTC
TRBJ2-7	TRBV28	-	-	CASSPAGEGAYEQYF	TGTGCCAGCAGTCCGGCCGGTGAAGGGGCCTACGAGCAGTACTTC
TRBJ1-5	TRBV28	TRBD1	-	CASSLHQGAGQPQHF	TGTGCCAGCAGTTTACATCAGGGGGCGGGGCAGCCCCAGCATTTT
TRBJ2-5	TRBV5-6	-	-	CASSRRTTQETQYF	TGTGCCAGCAGCCGACGGACTACCCAAGAGACCCAGTACTTC
TRBJ1-2	TRBV18	TRBD1	-	CASSPPTGQGYYGYTF	TGTGCCAGCTCACCACCAACGGGACAGGGGTACTATGGCTACACCTTC
TRBJ1-5	TRBV2	TRBD1	once	CATATGSNQPQHF	TGTGCCACCGCGACAGGGAGCAATCAGCCCCAGCATTTT
TRBJ2-1	TRBV27	-	-	CASSLSAEPYNEQFF	TGTGCCAGCAGTTTAAGCGCGGAGCCCTACAATGAGCAGTTCTTC
TRBJ2-2	TRBV30	-	-	CAWSVAVGESRAGELFF	TGTGCCTGGAGTGTTGCGGTCGGGGAATCTAGAGCCGGGGAGCTGTTTTTT
TRBJ2-1	TRBV5-1	-	-	CASSLVRGFGSYNEQFF	TGCGCCAGCAGCTTGGTGCGCGGCTTCGGAAGCTACAATGAGCAGTTCTTC
TRBJ2-6	TRBV9	TRBD1	-	CASSVRKGRGLGGANVLTF	TGTGCCAGCAGCGTAAGGAAGGGCAGGGGGCTAGGTGGGGCCAACGTCCTGACTTTC
TRBJ1-1	TRBV27	-	-	CASSLSPSLNEAFF	TGTGCCAGCAGTTTATCGCCCAGTCTCAATGAAGCTTTCTTT
TRBJ2-1	TRBV5-5	-	-	CASSALQGNEQFF	TGTGCCAGCAGCGCTCTCCAGGGAAATGAGCAGTTCTTC
TRBJ1-1	TRBV30	TRBD1	-	CAWHPGGRNTEAFF	TGTGCCTGGCACCCAGGGGGCAGGAACACTGAAGCTTTCTTT
TRBJ2-7	TRBV13	TRBD2	-	CASSLGARGGSWVSYEQYF	TGTGCCAGCAGCTTAGGAGCGAGGGGCGGGAGTTGGGTATCCTACGAGCAGTACTTC
TRBJ1-5	TRBV2	-	-	CASSGWGRPQHF	TGTGCCAGCAGTGGATGGGGGCGGCCCCAGCATTTT
TRBJ2-7	TRBV9	TRBD2	-	CASSVRGTSGDEQYF	TGTGCCAGCAGCGTACGCGGGACTAGCGGCGACGAGCAGTACTTC
TRBJ2-7	TRBV10-3	TRBD2	-	CAIRGTSGLDEQYF	TGTGCCATCAGGGGGACTAGCGGATTGGACGAGCAGTACTTC
TRBJ1-1	TRBV21-1	-	few	CASNLSPLAFF	TGTGCCAGCAACTTGTCCCCATTAGCTTTCTTT
TRBJ1-5	TRBV15	-	few	CATSPWGRSNQPQHF	TGTGCCACCAGCCCCTGGGGCAGGAGCAATCAGCCCCAGCATTTT
TRBJ2-3	TRBV4-1	TRBD2	-	CASSPTGLAGGVGTDTQYF	TGCGCCAGCAGCCCCACAGGCCTAGCGGGAGGTGTGGGCACAGATACGCAGTATTTT
TRBJ1-5	TRBV27	-	-	CASSPRQFNQPQHF	TGTGCCAGCAGTCCAAGACAATTCAATCAGCCCCAGCATTTT
TRBJ2-7	TRBV6-5	-	-	CASRLRGSYEQYF	TGTGCCAGCAGGCTACGGGGGTCCTACGAGCAGTACTTC
TRBJ2-7	TRBV7-9	-	-	CASSFRGGTPYEQYF	TGTGCCAGCAGCTTTCGGGGCGGGACTCCCTACGAGCAGTACTTC
TRBJ1-2	TRBV15	-	-	CATSKKREGPNYGYTF	TGTGCCACCAGCAAAAAACGGGAGGGGCCTAACTATGGCTACACCTTC
TRBJ2-2	TRBV6-1	TRBD2	-	CASRGTSGSSGELFF	TGTGCCAGCAGAGGGACTAGCGGGAGTTCCGGGGAGCTGTTTTTT
TRBJ1-1	TRBV5-4	-	few	CASSLVGAANTEAFF	TGTGCCAGCAGCTTGGTAGGGGCAGCGAACACTGAAGCTTTCTTT
TRBJ2-7	TRBV7-8	-	once	CASSWGGEYREQYF	TGTGCCAGCAGCTGGGGCGGGGAGTACCGGGAGCAGTACTTC
TRBJ1-3	TRBV27	-	-	CASSLSMSGLGNTIYF	TGTGCCAGCAGTTTATCGATGAGCGGCCTCGGAAACACCATATATTTT